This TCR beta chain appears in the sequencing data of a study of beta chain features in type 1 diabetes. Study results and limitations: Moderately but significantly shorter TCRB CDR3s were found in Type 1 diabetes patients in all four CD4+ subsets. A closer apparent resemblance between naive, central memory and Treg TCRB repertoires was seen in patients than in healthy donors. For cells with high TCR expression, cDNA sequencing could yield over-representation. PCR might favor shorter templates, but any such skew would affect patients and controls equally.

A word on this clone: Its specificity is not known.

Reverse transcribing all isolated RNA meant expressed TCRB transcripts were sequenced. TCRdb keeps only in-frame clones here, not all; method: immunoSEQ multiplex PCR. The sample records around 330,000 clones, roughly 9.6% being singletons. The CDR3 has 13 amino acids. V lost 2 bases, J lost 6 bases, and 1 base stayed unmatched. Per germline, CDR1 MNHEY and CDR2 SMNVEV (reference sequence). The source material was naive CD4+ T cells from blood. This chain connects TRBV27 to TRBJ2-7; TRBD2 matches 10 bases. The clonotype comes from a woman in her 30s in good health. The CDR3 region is CASSLLAGVEQYF. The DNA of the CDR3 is TGTGCCAGCAGTTTACTAGCGGGAGTCGAGCAGTACTTC.